The 5 T cell receptor beta chains reported below all come from one sample, sequenced in a study of CD8+ T cells in alopecia areata. Using CD4, CD8alpha, NKG2D, NKG2ACE and other markers, pooled cutaneous lymph node cells were sorted. Isolated RNA was reverse transcribed into cDNA used as the sequencing template. Repertoires were generated with immunoSEQ multiplex PCR, while TCRdb's copy carries only in-frame clones and drops some. The specimen has 200,000 to 300,000 clones, none found just once. Input material: CD4+ T cells sorted from a lymph node. All receptors derive from a C3H/HeJ mouse with alopecia areata. MHC haplotype: H2-k.

Points on this clone: The genes are named according to mouse. The covered CDR3 bases are TGTGCCAGCAGTGGGACAGGGTCAAACTCC. This translates into CASSGTGSNS. In full, the CDR3 is CASSGTGSNSDYTF. V usage is TRBV13-1 and J usage is TRBJ1-2; 8 nucleotides match TRBD1. The read terminates 4 residues ahead of where the CDR3 ends, so the germline J gene completes it. Per the germline V gene, CDR1 is NSHNY and CDR2 is SYGAGN. The CDR3 is made up of 14 amino acids. The junction had 1 base not matched to a gene; V was cut back by 3 bases and J by 0 bases.

This clone was seen many times. Germline and genes: mouse. The read halts 4 residues ahead of the CDR3 end, with the missing end drawn from the germline J gene. The chain combines TRBV17 with TRBJ2-2; TRBD1 matches 8 bases. Losses at the gene ends were 1 base for V and 3 bases for J; bases not matched to a gene: 4. This CDR3 has 16 amino acids. The germline gives CDR1 MNHDT, CDR2 YYDKIL. CDR3 protein: CASSRVTGEDTGQLYF. The CDR3 DNA, read in part, is TGTGCTAGCAGTAGAGTGACAGGGGAGGACACCGGG.

This clone was observed at least ten times. Mouse germline and gene names are used. The read gets to within 4 residues of the CDR3 end, and the germline J gene fills in the rest. Other DNA sequences of this sample code for an identical CDR3. The chain links TRBV13-1 to TRBJ1-2; 7 bases are a match to TRBD1. This CDR3 contains 13 residues. CDR1 is NSHNY, CDR2 SYGAGN, per germline. Trimming removed 3 bases from V and 3 bases from J; junction bases left unmatched: 2. The CDR3 bases that were read are TGTGCCAGCAGTGGACAGGGCGACTCC. Translation: CASSGQGDS. The full CDR3 protein reads CASSGQGDSDYTF.

A note on this clone: These gene names are mouse names. The read falls 4 residues short of the CDR3 end, and the missing part is taken from the germline J gene. This chain links TRBV31 with TRBJ1-1, with 7 bases fitting TRBD1. The CDR3 is 12 residues long. The germline CDR1 and CDR2 sequences are GKSSPN and SITVG. CDR3 in amino acids: CAWSPRDREVFF. Incomplete CDR3 DNA: TGTGCCTGGAGTCCCAGGGACAGA.

This clone turned up a few times. Mouse gene names apply. Read data end 4 residues before the CDR3 end; the end is taken from the germline J gene. Other DNA sequences in the sample encode the same CDR3. The V and J genes are TRBV31 and TRBJ1-1; 11 bases map to TRBD1. The CDR3 runs 15 residues. V trimming: 0 bases; J trimming: 2 bases; junction bases outside the gene matches: 2. The germline V gene encodes CDR1 GKSSPN and CDR2 SITVG. Partial CDR3 DNA: TGTGCCTGGAGTCTAGGACAGGGGGCTAACACA. As protein: CAWSLGQGANT. The entire CDR3 is CAWSLGQGANTEVFF. Complete variable domain (other parts from reference TRBV31 and TRBJ1-1): AQTIHQWPVAEIKAVGSPLSLGCTIKGKSSPNLYWYWQATGGTLQQLFYSITVGQVESVVQLNLSASRPKDDQFILSTEKLLLSHSGFYLCAWSLGQGANTEVFFGKGTRLTVV.